What follows are 30 T cell receptor beta chains derived from one specimen sequenced in a study of blood T cell repertoires in COVID-19. Assay used: immunoSEQ multiplex PCR; TCRdb lists only in-frame clones, some missing. In the table there are about 170,000 clones, 92% of which are singletons. Source material: peripheral blood. The receptors originated from a young man with COVID-19, enrolled during active disease.

The J gene is TRBJ2-1, the V gene TRBV7-2; TRBD1 aligns across 7 bases. This CDR3 is built from 11 residues. The germline gives CDR1 SGHTA, CDR2 FQGNSA. V dropped 3 bases and J dropped 14; count of bases not matched to a gene: 4. CDR3 in DNA: TGTGCCAGCAGCTTCGGACAGGTGAAGTTCTTC. Its translation is CASSFGQVKFF.

The rearrangement links TRBV20-1 to TRBJ2-5, with D unclear. CDR3 size: 10 residues. V lost 6 bases and J 2 bases, leaving 4 bases between the germline ends. CDR1 is DFQATT and CDR2 is SNEGSKA in the germline V gene (reference sequence). CDR3 region: CSASQETQYF. In DNA form, the CDR3 reads TGCAGTGCATCTCAAGAGACCCAGTACTTC.

V and J are TRBV19 and TRBJ1-5, with D possibly matching TRBD1 (6 bases). The length of the CDR3 is 17 residues. Germline CDR1 LNHDA, CDR2 SQIVND (reference sequence). The V end lost 2 bases, the J end lost 0 bases, and 14 bases lay between the germline ends. The CDR3 reads CASSIRVDSYSNQPQHF. CDR3 in DNA: TGTGCCAGTAGTATAAGGGTGGACAGTTATAGCAATCAGCCCCAGCATTTT.

The DNA of the CDR3 is TGTGCCAGCACCGCCAGGTCCTCGGGAGGCTACACCTTC. The encoded protein is CASTARSSGGYTF. This chain uses TRBV28 with TRBJ1-2, with no clear D. Trimming pared 7 bases from V and 8 bases from J, leaving 17 bases between. CDR3 length: 13 amino acids. The germline V gene has CDR1 MDHEN and CDR2 SYDVKM.

The CDR3 is CASSLPSYGYTF. CDR3 sequence (DNA): TGTGCCAGCAGCCTCCCTTCCTATGGCTACACCTTC. V and J are TRBV9 and TRBJ1-2; D remains ambiguous. The CDR3 loop spans 12 amino acids. Trimming took off 4 bases at V and 4 bases at J, with 8 bases between the two ends. Germline values: CDR1 SGDLS, CDR2 YYNGEE.

This clone was seen just once. The chain is built from TRBV19 and TRBJ1-2; D is perhaps TRBD1 (6 bases). Deletions cut 5 bases from V and 5 bases from J, with 12 bases between. CDR3 length equals 13 residues. CDR1 and CDR2 from the germline V gene are LNHDA and SQIVND (reference sequence). The CDR3 here is CASSWRTAYGYTF. The CDR3 nucleotides read TGTGCCAGTAGTTGGCGGACAGCATATGGCTACACCTTC.

This rearrangement joins TRBV13 to TRBJ1-2, with D unclear. This CDR3 has 13 amino acids. Germline V gene sequence: CDR1 PRHDT, CDR2 FYEKMQ (reference sequence). The V gene lost 0 bases and the J gene lost 5 bases, with 7 bases spanning the gap. This CDR3 is CASSLGRSYGYTF. CDR3 DNA sequence: TGTGCCAGCAGCTTAGGAAGGAGTTATGGCTACACCTTC.

The V gene is TRBV15, the J gene TRBJ1-5, with D perhaps TRBD1 (5 bases). Germline V gene sequence: CDR1 LNHNV, CDR2 YYDKDF (reference sequence). The CDR3 is made up of 13 amino acids. Trimming cost V 5 bases and J 6 bases, with 11 bases left between them. CDR3 nucleotides: TGTGCCACCAGCCCTCAGGGTGGTCAGCCCCAGCATTTT. Residues: CATSPQGGQPQHF. Looking up the rest from reference TRBV15 and TRBJ1-5 gives the full variable domain: DAMVIQNPRYQVTQFGKPVTLSCSQTLNHNVMYWYQQKSSQAPKLLFHYYDKDFNNEADTPDNFQSRRPNTSFCFLDIRSPGLGDTAMYLCATSPQGGQPQHFGDGTRLSIL.

The chain uses TRBV11-1 and TRBJ1-1; D is ambiguous. CDR1 is SGHAT and CDR2 is FQDESV in the germline V gene (reference sequence). Trimming removed 2 bases from V and 2 bases from J, with 9 bases in between. The CDR3 totals 14 residues. CDR3 region: CASSLKAGNTEAFF. The CDR3 DNA sequence: TGTGCCAGCAGCTTAAAGGCGGGCAACACTGAAGCTTTCTTT.

The rearrangement joins TRBV6-5 to TRBJ1-1; D remains unclear. The CDR3 is 14 amino acids. CDR1 is MNHEY, CDR2 SVGAGI, per germline. The V and J ends lost 6 bases and 1 base respectively, with 12 bases between them. As DNA, the CDR3 is TGTGCCAGCAGACGGGGAGCCCAGAACACTGAAGCTTTCTTT. This sequence encodes CASRRGAQNTEAFF.

The count of this clone is one. The genes are TRBV2 and TRBJ1-4; 7 bases match TRBD1. Germline V gene sequence: CDR1 SNHLY, CDR2 FYNNEI. This CDR3 has 19 amino acids. V trimming: 5 bases; J trimming: 0 bases; junction bases outside the gene matches: 15. CDR3 sequence (DNA): TGTGCCAGCAGTCTTACTCCAACGGGACAGCATACAACTAATGAAAAACTGTTTTTT. Translating gives CASSLTPTGQHTTNEKLFF. Together with reference TRBV2 and TRBJ1-4, the CDR3 gives the full variable domain: EPEVTQTPSHQVTQMGQEVILRCVPISNHLYFYWYRQILGQKVEFLVSFYNNEISEKSEIFDDQFSVERPDGSNFTLKIRSTKLEDSAMYFCASSLTPTGQHTTNEKLFFGSGTQLSVL.

This clone has only one observation. The J gene is TRBJ2-1, the V gene TRBV27; 10 bases agree with TRBD2. V lost 6 bases and J lost 4; bases outside the gene matches: 3. Germline lookup yields CDR1 MNHEY and CDR2 SMNVEV (reference sequence). The CDR3 extends over 14 amino acids. CDR3 sequence: CASSGLADYNEQFF. In DNA, the CDR3 is TGTGCCAGCAGCGGACTAGCGGATTACAATGAGCAGTTCTTC.

The chain's CDR3 is CASSYGHLNTEAFF. The CDR3 DNA sequence: TGTGCCAGCAGTTACGGGCACTTGAACACTGAAGCTTTCTTT. The rearrangement joins TRBV6-5 to TRBJ1-1; no definite D call. Trimming stripped 2 bases from V and 0 bases from J, with 7 bases between. This CDR3 region has 14 residues. CDR1 MNHEY and CDR2 SVGAGI come from the germline V gene.

The chain employs TRBV27 and TRBJ2-1, with a possible D match to TRBD2 (5 bases). Per germline, CDR1 MNHEY and CDR2 SMNVEV (reference sequence). The CDR3 spans 14 residues. V was pared by 5 bases and J by 3 bases, with 11 bases between. The CDR3 spells CASSDYDNYNEQFF. The CDR3 nucleotides are TGTGCCAGCAGTGACTACGACAACTACAATGAGCAGTTCTTC.

The CDR3 reads CASSIETRRTGELFF. CDR3 nucleotide sequence: TGTGCCAGTAGTATAGAGACAAGACGGACCGGGGAGCTGTTTTTT. The J gene is TRBJ2-2, the V gene TRBV19; D is unresolved. Per the germline V gene, CDR1 is LNHDA and CDR2 is SQIVND (reference sequence). The CDR3 covers 15 residues. With 0 bases removed from V and 5 bases from J, the gap between germline ends came to 10 bases.

The chain carries TRBV6-2 or TRBV6-3 and TRBJ2-7; a weak D match, TRBD1 (6 bases). Germline V gene lookup returns CDR1 MNHEY and CDR2 SVGEGT. The CDR3 extends over 13 amino acids. V was clipped by 5 bases and J by 3 bases, with 11 bases between them. In nucleotides, the CDR3 is TGTGCCAGCAGTCCGGGACAAGTCTACGAGCAGTACTTC. Translated, it gives CASSPGQVYEQYF.

This sequence joins TRBV4-2 and TRBJ2-1, with TRBD2 matching over 10 bases. Germline CDR1 is LGHNA and CDR2 is YNFKEQ. The CDR3 runs 16 residues. V was clipped by 5 bases and J by 5 bases; unmatched bases: 9. The CDR3 loop reads CASSGRTSGVDNEQFF. The CDR3 region has the DNA TGTGCCAGCAGCGGTCGAACTAGCGGGGTTGACAATGAGCAGTTCTTC.

This clone was observed a handful of times. The chain employs TRBV6-1 and TRBJ1-2; tentative D call: TRBD1 (5 bases). In germline, CDR1 is MNHNS, CDR2 SASEGT. This CDR3 region has 17 residues. Trimming left V 0 bases short and J 4 bases short, with 18 bases between. The CDR3 sequence: CASSEAWSVRQSYGYTF. DNA of the CDR3: TGTGCCAGCAGTGAAGCTTGGTCCGTAAGACAGTCCTATGGCTACACCTTC.

The chain has TRBV28 and TRBJ2-7; D perhaps matches TRBD1 (7 bases). The CDR3 is made up of 18 amino acids. CDR1 and CDR2 from the germline V gene are MDHEN and SYDVKM. Trimming cost V 4 bases and J 1 base, with 23 bases left between them. In nucleotides, the CDR3 is TGTGCCAGCAGTTCCTCGGGTGTTTGGCAGGGGGGATCCTACGAGCAGTACTTC. This encodes CASSSSGVWQGGSYEQYF.

This clone was observed many times. The chain has TRBV27 and TRBJ2-7; 9 nucleotides line up with TRBD1. Germline values: CDR1 MNHEY, CDR2 SMNVEV (reference sequence). CDR3 size: 14 residues. V was pared by 8 bases and J by 5 bases, with 10 bases of the junction left unmatched. The CDR3 here is CASGHRGPLDEQYF. CDR3 DNA sequence: TGTGCCAGCGGGCACAGGGGGCCTTTGGACGAGCAGTACTTC.

The chain couples TRBV11-2 to TRBJ1-5; D remains ambiguous. The V end was cut by 3 bases, the J end by 2 bases, with 8 bases between. CDR1 SGHAT and CDR2 FQNNGV come from the germline V gene. The CDR3 runs 14 residues. DNA for the CDR3: TGTGCCAGCAGCTTGCAACACGGCAATCAGCCCCAGCATTTT. It is translated as CASSLQHGNQPQHF. Full variable domain (remainder filled in from reference TRBV11-2 and TRBJ1-5): EAGVAQSPRYKIIEKRQSVAFWCNPISGHATLYWYQQILGQGPKLLIQFQNNGVVDDSQLPKDRFSAERLKGVDSTLKIQPAKLEDSAVYLCASSLQHGNQPQHFGDGTRLSIL.

This chain joins TRBV14 and TRBJ2-5, with TRBD1 matching over 10 bases. Germline V lookup: CDR1 SGHDN, CDR2 FVKESK. The V segment lost 0 bases and the J segment 4 bases; nucleotides outside the gene matches: 8. This CDR3 contains 17 residues. CDR3 sequence (DNA): TGTGCCAGCAGCCAAGATCGAGGGACAGGGGACGGAGAGACCCAGTACTTC. This sequence encodes CASSQDRGTGDGETQYF.

This clone was recorded only once. DNA of the CDR3: TGTGCCAGCAGCGGCACTTTGGGGCCCTACGAGCAGTACTTC. Its translation is CASSGTLGPYEQYF. The J gene is TRBJ2-7, the V gene TRBV6-5; tentative D call: TRBD1 (5 bases). V dropped 6 bases and J dropped 2 bases, with 14 bases sitting between them. Germline V gene sequence: CDR1 MNHEY, CDR2 SVGAGI. This CDR3 has 14 residues.

The chain uses TRBV2 and TRBJ2-5; D is unresolved. V gave up 4 bases and J gave up 4 bases, with 10 bases separating them. Germline V gene lookup returns CDR1 SNHLY and CDR2 FYNNEI. This CDR3 comprises 13 residues. CDR3 sequence reads: CASSAHNGETQYF. The CDR3 DNA is TGTGCCAGCAGTGCCCATAACGGAGAGACCCAGTACTTC.

In this sample, this clone turned up once. J is TRBJ2-1 and V is TRBV19; 8 bases map to TRBD2. This CDR3 has 17 residues. V was clipped by 7 bases and J by 7 bases; unmatched bases: 18. CDR1 and CDR2 (germline): LNHDA, SQIVND (reference sequence). The CDR3 DNA sequence: TGTGCCAGTACGCACCTCCCGGGACTAGTAATTTCAAATGAGCAGTTCTTC. Protein sequence: CASTHLPGLVISNEQFF.

CDR3 DNA sequence: TGCGCCAGCAGCTTGGGGAGGGATAATTCACCCCTCCACTTT. Translation gives CASSLGRDNSPLHF. V and J are TRBV5-1 and TRBJ1-6; D remains ambiguous. The CDR3 extends over 14 amino acids. Trimming stripped 0 bases from V and 5 bases from J, with 6 bases between. Germline-derived CDR1 and CDR2 are SGHRS and YFSETQ.

CDR3 sequence: CASSNFVRGLDSPLHF. The CDR3 region has the DNA TGTGCCAGTAGTAACTTCGTCCGGGGACTAGATTCACCCCTCCACTTT. The chain links TRBV19 to TRBJ1-6; D might be TRBD1 (5 bases). Trimming stripped 4 bases from V and 8 bases from J, with 18 bases between. Germline CDR1 and CDR2: LNHDA and SQIVND (reference sequence). The CDR3 runs 16 residues.

This clone has a handful of counts. This chain uses TRBV7-2 with TRBJ1-1, with a tentative D call TRBD1 (6 bases). Trimming shortened V by 1 base and J by 3 bases, and 9 bases separated the two germline ends. CDR3 length: 14 amino acids. CDR1 SGHTA and CDR2 FQGNSA come from the germline V gene. The DNA of the CDR3 is TGTGCCAGCAGCTTAGGGACAGCCTACACTGAAGCTTTCTTT. Its protein is CASSLGTAYTEAFF.

This clone was counted only a few times. The chain combines TRBV7-9 with TRBJ2-3; 14 nucleotides align to TRBD2. Trimming removed 6 bases from V and 3 bases from J; junction bases left unmatched: 8. The CDR3 loop spans 17 amino acids. From germline, CDR1 is SEHNR and CDR2 FQNEAQ (reference sequence). The CDR3 here is CASSSPRLAGGTDTQYF. In nucleotides, the CDR3 is TGTGCCAGCAGTTCGCCTAGACTAGCGGGAGGGACAGATACGCAGTATTTT.

This chain connects TRBV3-1 (or the pseudogene TRBV3-2) to TRBJ2-7; D is uncertain. V shed 1 base and J shed 4 bases, with 8 bases lying between them. The CDR3 contains 13 residues. Germline V CDR1 and CDR2: LGHDT, YNNKEL (reference sequence). The CDR3 region is CASSQGHFYEQYF. The CDR3 DNA reads TGTGCCAGCAGCCAAGGACACTTTTACGAGCAGTACTTC.